These 32 T cell receptor beta chains share one sample of origin, sequenced in a study of tumor-infiltrating lymphocytes in primary liver carcinoma. The authors made TCR beta cDNA from 400 to 600 ng total RNA with a constant-region primer. Amplification in three nested multiplex PCR rounds with slightly modified ARM-PCR gave rise to TCR beta libraries. Two initial PCR rounds of approximately 10 cycles each paired TRBV1-TRBV30 forward primers with a C-beta reverse primer. MiXCR, run by TCRdb on the multiplex PCR reads, gives a single entry per CDR3 protein. The top ten clones hold 15% to 20% of a sample with hundreds of thousands of distinct CDR3 sequences, 45% to 70% of them seen once. For blood RNA, unsorted whole blood served as the source, and germline DNA was extracted too. Sample: peripheral blood. These receptors originate from a woman aged 30 to 39 with primary liver carcinoma and hepatitis B virus infection.

To note about this clonotype: A much larger clone sits a single nucleotide away, making a read error possible. This chain uses TRBV6-1 with TRBJ2-1; no clear D. Per germline, CDR1 MNHNS and CDR2 SASEGT. The CDR3 runs 11 residues. The CDR3 DNA reads as TGTGTCAGCAGTGATTGGGGTGAGCAGTTCTTC. It yields the protein CVSSDWGEQFF.

This chain links TRBV4-1 with TRBJ2-1; a weak D match, TRBD2 (6 bases). CDR1 MGHRA and CDR2 YSYEKL come from the germline V gene. The CDR3 length is 10 residues. V lost 5 bases, J lost 11 bases, and 7 bases lay in between. The CDR3 sequence is CASSAGQQFF. In nucleotides, the CDR3 is TGCGCCAGCAGCGCGGGACAGCAGTTCTTC.

On this clonotype itself: At one of its ends the junction is not consistent with the germline gene, which may arise from a read error. The V gene is TRBV12-3 or TRBV12-4, the J gene TRBJ2-1; 9 positions match TRBD2. This CDR3 region has 14 residues. This CDR3 is CASSRGTSSNEQLF. The CDR3 DNA is TGTGCCAGCAGTCGAGGGACTAGCAGCAATGAGCAGCTCTTC.

Comment on this clonotype: An end of the junction does not agree with germline; a read error may underlie this. The chain has TRBV12-3 or TRBV12-4 and TRBJ2-1, with no clear D. CDR3 length equals 11 residues. The CDR3 spells CVSSRRNEQFF. The CDR3 coding sequence is TGTGTCAGCAGTCGAAGGAATGAGCAGTTCTTC.

The genes are TRBV5-6 and TRBJ2-3; D gene uncertain. Trimming stripped 6 bases from V and 4 bases from J, with 18 bases between. Looked up from germline, CDR1 is SGHDT and CDR2 is YYEEEE. This CDR3 has 15 residues. This CDR3 is CASILSGQNSDTQYF. The CDR3 DNA is TGTGCCAGCATCCTATCCGGGCAAAACTCAGATACGCAGTATTTT.

The CDR3 loop is CASSLRGQWASPLHF. CDR3 coding DNA: TGTGCCAGCAGCTTGAGGGGGCAATGGGCTTCACCCCTCCACTTT. The chain joins TRBV5-4 to TRBJ1-6; 7 bases agree with TRBD1. After removal of 1 base from V and 9 bases from J, the junction contained 7 bases not matched to a gene. The CDR3 contains 15 residues. Per the germline V gene, CDR1 is SGHNT and CDR2 is YYREEE (reference sequence).

J is TRBJ2-2 and V is TRBV12-3 or TRBV12-4, with TRBD1 identical over 7 bases. The V segment lost 6 bases and the J segment 6 bases; nucleotides outside the gene matches: 10. This CDR3 has 15 amino acids. The CDR3 protein is CASSPGDSRAGELFF. CDR3 nucleotide sequence: TGTGCCAGCAGCCCCGGGGACAGCCGGGCCGGGGAGCTGTTTTTT.

This clonotype was observed a few times. The rearrangement links TRBV6-1 to TRBJ2-1; D is unresolved. The germline V and J ends were trimmed by 7 bases and 3 bases, with 13 bases remaining between them. Germline CDR1 and CDR2: MNHNS and SASEGT. The CDR3 is 14 residues long. The CDR3 DNA follows: TGTGCCAGCACCCGACCCGTAAACTACAATGAGCAGTTCTTC. It specifies CASTRPVNYNEQFF.

V is TRBV5-6 and J is TRBJ1-5; D remains ambiguous. CDR3 length: 16 residues. The germline V gene has CDR1 SGHDT and CDR2 YYEEEE. With 8 bases removed from V and 2 bases from J, the gap between germline ends came to 20 bases. CDR3 in amino acids: CASPACGSVGNQPQHF. CDR3 nucleotide sequence: TGTGCCAGTCCGGCGTGTGGCTCTGTCGGCAATCAGCCCCAGCATTTT.

About this clonotype itself: The CDR3 carries no conserved terminal phenylalanine or tryptophan, so it likely arises from a read error. The gene calls are TRBV11-2 and TRBJ2-7; D gene unclear. Trimming removed 6 bases from V and 0 bases from J, with 6 bases in between. CDR3 length: 12 residues. Per germline, CDR1 SGHAT and CDR2 FQNNGV. This CDR3 reads CASSPNSYEQYL. The CDR3 DNA reads TGTGCCAGCAGTCCAAACTCCTACGAGCAGTACTTA.

Only one count was recorded for this clonotype. One end of the junction does not line up with germline, which may come from a read error. This chain joins TRBV28 and TRBJ2-5; 8 bases are shared with TRBD1. The CDR3 is 15 amino acids. Germline loops: CDR1 MDHEN, CDR2 SYDVKM. For the CDR3, the DNA is TGTGCCAGCAGTTCGGGACAGGCCGAAGTGGGGACCCGGTACTTC. This encodes CASSSGQAEVGTRYF.

About this clonotype: This sequence may be a read error, since a much larger clone differs from it by one base. This chain links TRBV4-1 with TRBJ2-7; tentatively, D is TRBD2 (6 bases). This CDR3 has 18 amino acids. Germline V gene lookup returns CDR1 MGHRA and CDR2 YSYEKL. The CDR3 nucleotides read TGCGCCAACAGCCGTTGGGTCCCCGGGACTTTACCTTCCTACGAGCAGTACTTC. It specifies CANSRWVPGTLPSYEQYF.

In the case of this clonotype: A read error may produce the germline difference seen at one junction end. This chain joins TRBV5-4 and TRBJ1-2; D possibly corresponds to TRBD1 (6 bases). Germline V gives CDR1 SGHNT, CDR2 YYREEE (reference sequence). The CDR3 is 14 residues long. This chain's CDR3 is CANSYPTGSRGYAF. The CDR3 nucleotides are TGTGCCAACAGCTATCCGACAGGCAGCCGTGGCTACGCCTTC.

The V and J genes are TRBV12-3 or TRBV12-4 and TRBJ1-1, with D possibly matching TRBD1 (5 bases). The CDR3 spans 14 residues. V lost 5 bases to trimming and J lost 4 bases, with 14 bases between them. CDR3 sequence: CASSPPRAGTEAFF. CDR3 sequence (DNA): TGTGCCAGCAGTCCCCCCAGGGCAGGCACTGAAGCTTTCTTT.

The chain couples TRBV6-1 to TRBJ2-3, with D hard to call. The CDR3 length is 12 residues. Germline V gives CDR1 MNHNS, CDR2 SASEGT. The germline V and J ends were trimmed by 6 bases and 7 bases, with 11 bases remaining between them. CDR3 protein: CASRPRSNTQYF. In DNA form, the CDR3 reads TGTGCCAGCAGACCTAGATCCAATACGCAGTATTTT.

Remarks on this clonotype: The junction differs from germline at one of its ends, possibly a read error. J is TRBJ1-1 and V is TRBV5-1; no clear D gene. The CDR3 is 16 residues long. The V gene's germline CDR1 is SGHRS and CDR2 YFSETQ. The CDR3, as DNA: TGTGCCAGCAGCCCCCGTTATGTGAATATGAACACTGAAGCTTTCTTT. As protein: CASSPRYVNMNTEAFF.

The rearrangement links TRBV2 to TRBJ1-1; tentative D call: TRBD1 (5 bases). This CDR3 is built from 13 residues. Trimming pared 7 bases from V and 8 bases from J, leaving 17 bases between. Germline V lookup: CDR1 SNHLY, CDR2 FYNNEI. CDR3 DNA: TGTGCCAGCAACCGGGGGACTCCCCCCGAAGCTTTCTTT. It specifies CASNRGTPPEAFF.

Comment on this clonotype: It is likely a read error, because the conserved phenylalanine at the end of the CDR3 is missing. The chain joins TRBV5-4 to TRBJ2-1, with 8 bases matching TRBD2. Germline V gives CDR1 SGHNT, CDR2 YYREEE (reference sequence). The trim removed 4 bases at V and 8 bases at J, leaving 11 bases unmatched. The CDR3 is made up of 15 amino acids. Here the CDR3 reads CASSNPGTRGDEQFI. The CDR3 DNA follows: TGTGCCAGCAGCAATCCCGGGACTAGAGGCGATGAGCAGTTCATC.

This sequence joins TRBV7-8 and TRBJ2-5; maybe TRBD1 (6 bases). The CDR3 extends over 15 amino acids. V shed 2 bases and J shed 4 bases, with 14 bases lying between them. Germline V CDR1 and CDR2: SGHVS, FQNEAQ. The CDR3 region is CASSLNLGRGETQYF. The CDR3 coding sequence is TGTGCCAGCAGCTTAAATCTAGGCAGGGGAGAGACCCAGTACTTC.

This clonotype occurred many times. The V call is TRBV4-1, the J call TRBJ1-4; 10 nucleotides agree with TRBD1. The CDR3 sequence is 14 residues long. Germline loops: CDR1 MGHRA, CDR2 YSYEKL. V lost 4 bases to trimming and J lost 6 bases; unmatched junction nucleotides: 2. The CDR3: CASSLTGGDEKLFF. The CDR3 DNA sequence: TGCGCCAGCAGCCTGACAGGGGGCGATGAAAAACTGTTTTTT.

A remark on this clonotype: A read error is possible here, since a much larger clone lies one base away. The rearrangement links TRBV5-5 to TRBJ2-6; 7 positions agree with TRBD1. CDR1 and CDR2 (germline): SGHKS, YYEKEE (reference sequence). This CDR3 comprises 14 residues. CDR3 amino acids: CTSSDRAGANVLTF. The CDR3 DNA reads as TGTACCAGCAGCGACAGGGCTGGGGCCAACGTCCTGACTTTC.

Concerning this clonotype: A read error is possible here, since a much larger clone lies one base away. The chain has TRBV5-1 and TRBJ2-5; D is uncertain. There are 13 residues in the CDR3. CDR1 is SGHRS and CDR2 is YFSETQ in the germline V gene. Trimming removed 5 bases at V and 5 bases at J, with 13 bases between. The CDR3 DNA reads as TGCGCCAGCAGGTTAGGAAGGATGGAGACCCAGTACTTC. Translating it yields CASRLGRMETQYF.

The chain employs TRBV7-9 and TRBJ2-2; TRBD2 matches 7 bases. J gave up 0 bases and V 5 bases, and 6 bases lay outside the gene matches. The CDR3 is 16 residues long. Germline CDR1 reads SEHNR; CDR2 reads FQNEAQ (reference sequence). CDR3 sequence (DNA): TGTGCCAGCAGCCCCGGGGGGTACCCGAACACCGGGGAGCTGTTTTTT. It specifies CASSPGGYPNTGELFF.

CDR3 loop: CASARYGENTEAFF. CDR3 bases: TGTGCCAGCGCACGGTATGGGGAGAACACTGAAGCTTTCTTT. V usage is TRBV6-5 and J usage is TRBJ1-1; D is unclear. The CDR3 totals 14 residues. Germline CDR1 and CDR2: MNHEY and SVGAGI. Trimming stripped 8 bases from V and 1 base from J, with 14 bases between.

Turning to this clonotype: This may arise from a read error, as a much more abundant clone is one base away. J is TRBJ2-5 and V is TRBV6-5; TRBD2 aligns across 10 bases. The CDR3 runs 14 residues. Germline CDR1 and CDR2: MNHEY and SVGAGI. The CDR3 reads CARSSSGSWETQYF. The CDR3 bases are TGTGCCAGGAGTTCTAGCGGGAGTTGGGAGACCCAGTACTTC.

This clonotype was observed many times. The chain employs TRBV11-2 and TRBJ1-2; tentatively, D is TRBD1 (6 bases). This CDR3 is built from 15 residues. Germline lookup yields CDR1 SGHAT and CDR2 FQNNGV. V gave up 5 bases and J gave up 8 bases, with 21 bases separating them. The CDR3 sequence: CASSPRDTGAGGYTF. The CDR3 DNA follows: TGTGCCAGCAGCCCAAGGGACACCGGGGCGGGAGGCTACACCTTC.

The genes are TRBV25-1 and TRBJ2-5; 10 nucleotides match TRBD2. The germline gives CDR1 MGHDK, CDR2 SYGVNS. Trimming cost V 7 bases and J 4 bases; bases outside gene matches: 15. The CDR3 runs to 17 residues. CDR3 protein: CASTRTSGPLGGETQYF. CDR3 coding DNA: TGTGCCAGCACCCGGACTAGCGGCCCTCTCGGTGGAGAGACCCAGTACTTC.

The chain couples TRBV12-3 or TRBV12-4 to TRBJ1-1; 7 bases map to TRBD1. This CDR3 is 14 amino acids long. The J segment lost 1 base and the V segment lost 7 bases, leaving 6 bases of the junction unmatched. The chain's CDR3 is CASTRAGGNTEAFF. CDR3 nucleotides: TGTGCCAGCACCCGGGCAGGGGGGAACACTGAAGCTTTCTTT.

The chain is built from TRBV29-1 and TRBJ1-1; D perhaps matches TRBD1 (5 bases). CDR3 length: 13 residues. Germline lookup yields CDR1 SQVTM and CDR2 ANQGSEA. V lost 8 bases and J lost 2, with 15 bases in between. The DNA of the CDR3 is TGCAGCATTCTAGCACAGGTTAACACTGAAGCTTTCTTT. Protein: CSILAQVNTEAFF.

This chain joins TRBV7-9 and TRBJ2-1; D is perhaps TRBD2 (6 bases). V was trimmed by 0 bases and J by 14 bases, leaving 11 bases between them. The CDR3 extends over 12 amino acids. Germline-derived CDR1 and CDR2 are SEHNR and FQNEAQ (reference sequence). The CDR3 sequence: CASSLAGTGEFF. For the CDR3, the DNA is TGTGCCAGCAGCTTAGCCGGGACTGGCGAGTTCTTC.

This clonotype was found a few times. The chain joins TRBV6-5 to TRBJ1-5; D is possibly TRBD1 (6 bases). Germline V gene lookup returns CDR1 MNHEY and CDR2 SVGAGI. The ends were cut back, 5 bases at V and 5 bases at J, with 16 bases in the middle. This CDR3 comprises 15 residues. As DNA, the CDR3 is TGTGCCAGCAGTCCTAGGACAGATGGCGATCAGCCCCAGCATTTT. It yields the protein CASSPRTDGDQPQHF.

This clonotype has a single count. A much bigger clone sits one base away, suggesting this may be a read error. This chain joins TRBV4-3 and TRBJ1-4; D ambiguous. The CDR3 is 17 amino acids. Germline values: CDR1 LGHNA, CDR2 YSLEER. The CDR3 nucleotides read TGCGCCAGGAGCCAAGGATCCGCGCAGACAATTAATGAAAAACTGTTTTTT. It specifies CARSQGSAQTINEKLFF.